This entry lists 21 T cell receptor beta chains sequenced from one sample in a study of T cells in women clearing cervical HPV infection (dated by TCRdb to between 2017 and 2018). Library creation used the immunoSEQ multiplex PCR assay. Not all clones reach the TCRdb copy of this immuneACCESS table, which keeps in-frame sequences only. Checked studies attribute under half of the gap to unresolved V genes and leave the rest unexplained. The sample table includes under 35,000 clones. The ten biggest clones cover about 18% of the sample. Sequences were obtained from blood buffy coat. The receptors come from a woman aged 18 to 75 with a cervical HPV16 infection that either progressed to CIN3+ or cleared (not recorded which).

Turning to this clone: The read is 3 residues too short to cover the CDR3 end, so that end is filled in from the germline J gene. This sequence joins TRBV7-9 and TRBJ1-2; no definite D call. The V gene's germline CDR1 is SEHNR and CDR2 FQNEAQ (reference sequence). The CDR3 has 13 amino acids. The sequenced part of the CDR3 DNA is TGTGCCTCACAATCGGGGTCCTCCTACGAC. This encodes CASQSGSSYD. The full CDR3 sequence reads CASQSGSSYDYTF.

Note on this clone: The sequence runs out 3 residues before the end of the CDR3; the remainder is reconstructed from the germline J gene. The chain carries TRBV5-1 and TRBJ1-5, with D unresolved. Trimming took off 0 bases at V and 4 bases at J, with 5 bases between the two ends. The CDR3 length is 13 residues. Germline CDR1 SGHRS, CDR2 YFSETQ. CDR3 amino acids: CASSLASNQPQHF. The sequenced part of the CDR3 DNA is TGCGCCAGCAGCTTGGCCAGTAATCAGCCC.

The DNA read from the CDR3 is TGCGCCAGCAGTTACGGACCCCGGACAGGGTCAGTCAATCAGCCC. The encoded protein is CASSYGPRTGSVNQP. The whole CDR3 is CASSYGPRTGSVNQPQHF. This chain joins TRBV5-1 and TRBJ1-5; 8 bases match TRBD1. The sequence runs out 3 residues before the end of the CDR3; the remainder is reconstructed from the germline J gene. This CDR3 is built from 18 residues. Germline-derived CDR1 and CDR2 are SGHRS and YFSETQ. The V and J ends lost 5 bases and 3 bases, in that order; junction bases with no gene match: 16. The variable domain in full, completed from reference TRBV5-1 and TRBJ1-5, reads KAGVTQTPRYLIKTRGQQVTLSCSPISGHRSVSWYQQTPGQGLQFLFEYFSETQRNKGNFPGRFSGRQFSNSRSEMNVSTLELGDSALYLCASSYGPRTGSVNQPQHFGDGTRLSIL.

Of note for this clone: The read comes to an end 3 residues before the CDR3 does, leaving the germline J gene to fill in the end. The chain is built from TRBV2 and TRBJ2-5; TRBD1 is a possible D gene (6 bases). The germline gives CDR1 SNHLY, CDR2 FYNNEI. Trimming took off 5 bases at V and 3 bases at J, with 10 bases between the two ends. CDR3 length: 13 residues. The CDR3 reads CASSRRTEETQYF. The part of the CDR3 DNA that was read is TGTGCCAGCAGTCGTCGGACAGAAGAGACC.

Remarks on this clone: The observed sequence ends 3 residues before the CDR3 terminus, with the missing tail filled in from the germline J gene. This chain links TRBV30 with TRBJ1-2; D not resolved. CDR1 GTSNPN and CDR2 SVGIG come from the germline V gene (reference sequence). The CDR3 consists of 12 residues. The CDR3 here is CAWSDSLYDYTF. CDR3 DNA (partial): TGTGCCTGGAGTGACAGTCTGTACGAC.

To note about this clone: The read terminates 3 residues ahead of where the CDR3 ends, so the germline J gene completes it. The V call is TRBV7-2, the J call TRBJ1-2; D might be TRBD1 (5 bases). CDR1 and CDR2 (germline): SGHTA, FQGNSA. CDR3 length: 14 residues. CDR3 region: CASSITLRGYDYTF. CDR3 DNA, as far as it was read: TGTGCCAGCAGCATCACCCTGAGGGGATACGAC. Looking up the rest from reference TRBV7-2 and TRBJ1-2 gives the full variable domain: GAGVSQSPSNKVTEKGKDVELRCDPISGHTALYWYRQSLGQGLEFLIYFQGNSAPDKSGLPSDRFSAERTGGSVSTLTIQRTQQEDSAVYLCASSITLRGYDYTFGSGTRLTVV.

Remarks on this clone: The read comes to an end 3 residues before the CDR3 does, leaving the germline J gene to fill in the end. This chain uses TRBV6-2 or TRBV6-3 with TRBJ2-1; 7 nucleotides match TRBD2. Germline CDR1 reads MNHEY; CDR2 reads SVGEGT. J was trimmed by 5 bases and V by 10 bases; bases with no gene match: 2. CDR3 length: 11 residues. The sequenced CDR3 bases are TGTGCCATACGGGGGGACAATGAG. Protein sequence: CAIRGDNE. The complete CDR3 sequence is CAIRGDNEQFF.

In regard to this clone: The missing CDR3 end, 3 residues past where the read stops, is filled in from the germline J gene. This sequence joins TRBV5-6 and TRBJ2-7, with a tentative D call TRBD1 (6 bases). In germline, CDR1 is SGHDT, CDR2 YYEEEE. With 2 bases removed from V and 6 bases from J, the gap between germline ends came to 15 bases. The CDR3 runs to 14 residues. The DNA read from the CDR3 is TGTGCCAGCAGCTTTTGGACAGAAGGTGGCGAG. Amino acid sequence: CASSFWTEGGE. The entire CDR3 sequence reads CASSFWTEGGEQYF.

As for this clone: The read gets to within 3 residues of the CDR3 end, and the germline J gene fills in the rest. This chain links TRBV2 with TRBJ1-5, with TRBD1 identical over 11 bases. The germline gives CDR1 SNHLY, CDR2 FYNNEI. J gave up 9 bases and V 7 bases, and 8 bases lay outside the gene matches. This CDR3 spans 14 amino acids. The chain's CDR3 is CASKEGQGGRPQHF. The CDR3 DNA, read in part, is TGTGCCAGCAAAGAGGGACAGGGGGGCCGGCCC.

To note about this clone: Coverage ceases 3 residues before the CDR3 finishes, and the germline J gene fills in the end. V and J are TRBV19 and TRBJ2-5; D possibly corresponds to TRBD1 (5 bases). This CDR3 is built from 13 residues. The germline CDR1 and CDR2 sequences are LNHDA and SQIVND (reference sequence). V was shortened by 5 bases and J by 1 base, with 8 bases between the two germline ends. CDR3 DNA (partial): TGTGCCAGTAGTTATGACAGCCAAGAGACC. Translation: CASSYDSQET. The full CDR3 is CASSYDSQETQYF.

With respect to this clone: The read stops 3 residues short of the end of the CDR3; the missing end is completed from the germline J gene. This chain connects TRBV30 to TRBJ2-7; the D gene is possibly TRBD2 (7 bases). The CDR3 covers 13 residues. The germline CDR1 and CDR2 sequences are GTSNPN and SVGIG (reference sequence). The V end was cut by 6 bases, the J end by 5 bases, with 17 bases between. The CDR3 reads CACHRGAEHEQYF. The sequenced part of the CDR3 DNA is TGTGCCTGCCATCGGGGGGCTGAGCACGAG.

As for this clone: The CDR3 is cut off 3 residues early in the read; its end comes from the germline J gene. This chain uses TRBV20-1 with TRBJ2-5, with 9 bases fitting TRBD1. The CDR3 spans 14 residues. V lost 4 bases, J lost 3 bases, and 6 bases stayed unmatched. In germline, CDR1 is DFQATT, CDR2 SNEGSKA (reference sequence). The sequenced part of the CDR3 DNA is TGCAGTGCTAACAGGGGGCGAGGGAAAGAGACC. Its protein product is CSANRGRGKET. The CDR3 in full is CSANRGRGKETQYF.

For this clone: The read is 3 residues too short to cover the CDR3 end, so that end is filled in from the germline J gene. The J gene is TRBJ1-5, the V gene TRBV20-1, with D possibly matching TRBD1 (5 bases). Between the trimmed V and J ends, which lost 6 bases and 1 base, there was a span of 13 bases. The CDR3 spans 14 residues. Germline V gives CDR1 DFQATT, CDR2 SNEGSKA (reference sequence). CDR3: CSATQGGSNQPQHF. The covered CDR3 bases are TGCAGTGCAACCCAGGGTGGGAGCAATCAGCCC.

A remark on this clone: With the read ending 3 residues before the CDR3 end, the germline J gene is used to fill in that end. Other DNA sequences of this sample code for an identical CDR3. The chain recombines TRBV5-1 with TRBJ2-7, with 9 bases aligning to TRBD1. After removal of 0 bases from V and 2 bases from J, the junction contained 0 bases not matched to a gene. CDR1 SGHRS and CDR2 YFSETQ come from the germline V gene. CDR3 length: 14 residues. The CDR3 protein is CASSLGQGAYEQYF. The sequenced part of the CDR3 DNA is TGCGCCAGCAGCTTGGGACAGGGGGCCTACGAG.

Notes on this clone: One end of the junction does not line up with germline, which may come from a read error. The DNA ends 3 residues before the CDR3 does, and the rest of the CDR3 is filled in from the germline J gene. Other DNA sequences of this sample code for an identical CDR3. The gene calls are TRBV11-3 and TRBJ1-3; 8 bases match TRBD1. CDR1 and CDR2 (germline): SGHNT, YENEEA. This CDR3 is 15 amino acids long. The CDR3: CASSAQRDRRNTIYF. Incomplete CDR3 DNA: TGTGCCAGCAGCGCCCAACGGGACAGGAGAAACACA.

A word on this clone: The CDR3 is cut off 3 residues early in the read; its end comes from the germline J gene. The chain combines TRBV28 with TRBJ2-7, with 7 positions matching TRBD2. Germline-derived CDR1 and CDR2 are MDHEN and SYDVKM. V lost 3 bases, J lost 6 bases, and 11 bases stayed unmatched. CDR3 length: 15 amino acids. The part of the CDR3 DNA that was read is TGTGCCAGCAGTTTTGTGGGGGGGTCAGGGATCGAG. Translated, it gives CASSFVGGSGIE. The whole CDR3 sequence reads CASSFVGGSGIEQYF.

Turning to this clone: The read stops 3 residues short of the end of the CDR3; the missing end is completed from the germline J gene. The chain is built from TRBV7-3 and TRBJ2-1; 7 nucleotides match TRBD1. The J segment lost 7 bases and the V segment lost 2 bases, leaving 2 bases of the junction unmatched. Germline V gives CDR1 SGHTA, CDR2 FQGTGA. CDR3 length: 13 amino acids. CDR3 sequence reads: CASSLPGGNEQFF. The CDR3 bases that were read are TGTGCCAGCAGCTTACCAGGGGGTAATGAG.

In the case of this clone: The CDR3 end lies 3 residues beyond the end of the read and is filled in from the germline J gene. This rearrangement joins TRBV18 to TRBJ2-1, with a weak D call TRBD2 (6 bases). Per the germline V gene, CDR1 is KGHSH and CDR2 is LQKENI. The CDR3 has 16 residues. Trimming removed 3 bases from V and 6 bases from J, with 18 bases in between. The CDR3 bases that were read are TGTGCCAGCTCACCTACGGAGGGGAATTGGGGCAATGAG. This encodes CASSPTEGNWGNE. The entire CDR3 is CASSPTEGNWGNEQFF.

As regards this clone: The CDR3 goes on 3 residues after the read ends, and that part is filled in from the germline J gene. The V gene is TRBV10-1, the J gene TRBJ2-3, with a weak D call TRBD1 (5 bases). There are 16 residues in the CDR3. Per the germline V gene, CDR1 is WNHNN and CDR2 is SYGVQD (reference sequence). V lost 2 bases and J lost 3, with 15 bases in between. CDR3 DNA (partial): TGCGCCAGCAGTGAGGAACCGGCAGGGTCGACAGATACG. It yields the protein CASSEEPAGSTDT. The full CDR3 protein is CASSEEPAGSTDTQYF.

As to this clone: The read is 3 residues too short to cover the CDR3 end, so that end is filled in from the germline J gene. The gene calls are TRBV12-3 or TRBV12-4 and TRBJ2-7, with unresolved D. This CDR3 has 13 amino acids. V was trimmed by 4 bases and J by 3 bases, leaving 10 bases between them. The CDR3 loop is CASSSAADYEQYF. CDR3 DNA (partial): TGTGCCAGCAGTTCCGCGGCGGACTACGAG.

On this clone itself: The missing CDR3 end, 3 residues past where the read stops, is filled in from the germline J gene. This chain connects TRBV5-1 to TRBJ1-3; D ambiguous. The ends were cut back, 3 bases at V and 0 bases at J, with 7 bases in the middle. Germline V gives CDR1 SGHRS, CDR2 YFSETQ. CDR3 length: 14 amino acids. CDR3 bases read: TGCGCCAGCAGCTCTGCGAGCTCTGGAAACACC. It codes for CASSSASSGNT. The full CDR3 protein reads CASSSASSGNTIYF. The complete variable domain, with remaining parts taken from reference TRBV5-1 and TRBJ1-3, reads KAGVTQTPRYLIKTRGQQVTLSCSPISGHRSVSWYQQTPGQGLQFLFEYFSETQRNKGNFPGRFSGRQFSNSRSEMNVSTLELGDSALYLCASSSASSGNTIYFGEGSWLTVV.